This paragraph covers one TCR beta chain sequence. Its matching antigen is unknown. Germline lookup yields CDR1 SGHVS and CDR2 FQNEAQ. The CDR3 runs to 12 residues. J lost 9 bases, V lost 6 bases, and 6 bases had no gene match. The data belong to a study of T cell repertoires in cytomegalovirus infection. Looking at the study overall: CMV epitopes in the study were HLA-C-restricted (recently identified) and HLA-B-restricted (well studied). Public TCR beta signatures indicated both CMV infection and matching HLA type. Points from the study as a whole: HLA-C-restricted TCR beta clonotypes specific for CMV led the ex vivo response. Adding up the frequency of public TCR beta families identified people who carried CMV plus the relevant HLA.

In TCRdb, the reads were re-called with MiXCR into one record per CDR3 protein. The profile shows fewer than 650,000 distinct CDR3 sequences, approximately 40% of them singletons. Material: cultured PBMCs, obtained from culture after CMV antigen stimulation. This TCR was recovered from a human donor in good health (CMV status not recorded). Some clones in this sample may be carry-over from other donors' samples. This chain joins TRBV7-8 and TRBJ2-7; 9 bases agree with TRBD2. CDR3: CASSQRGVGQYF. As DNA, the CDR3 is TGTGCCAGCAGTCAGCGGGGGGTGGGGCAGTACTTC. Together with reference TRBV7-8 and TRBJ2-7, the CDR3 gives the full variable domain: GAGVSQSPRYKVAKRGQDVALRCDPISGHVSLFWYQQALGQGPEFLTYFQNEAQLDKSGLPSDRFFAERPEGSVSTLKIQRTQQEDSAVYLCASSQRGVGQYFGPGTRLTVT.